A selection of T cell receptor beta chains follows, all from one sample in a study of CD8+ T cells in alopecia areata. TCRdb's copy holds only in-frame clones and misses some; the assay was immunoSEQ multiplex PCR. The data hold about 200,000 clones, with 50% to 60% observed a single time. Specimen: CD4+ T cells sorted from blood, collected at week 0. The receptors were gathered from a human donor with alopecia areata. The CDR3 runs from the conserved cysteine through the conserved F or W. A D gene is named only where the DNA matches it firmly. For some rows the clone size is stated as once, few or many, or as a class when expanded; others skip it.

V gene: TRBV5-1; D gene: .; clone size: few; J gene: TRBJ2-5; CDR3 DNA: TGCGCCAGCAGCTTGACTGCTGAGGTTGAGACCCAGTACTTC; CDR3 protein: CASSLTAEVETQYF
V gene: TRBV6-5; D gene: .; clone size: few; J gene: TRBJ1-5; CDR3 DNA: TGTGCCAGCAGTTCGCAGGGGAGAGGCAATCAGCCCCAGCATTTT; CDR3 protein: CASSSQGRGNQPQHF
V gene: TRBV5-1; D gene: TRBD1; clone size: .; J gene: TRBJ2-7; CDR3 DNA: TGCGCCAGCAGCCCTCGGACAGGGGACTACGAGCAGTACTTC; CDR3 protein: CASSPRTGDYEQYF
V gene: TRBV13; D gene: .; clone size: few; J gene: TRBJ1-6; CDR3 DNA: TGTGCCAGCAGCTTAGATCGAGTTTCACCCCTCCACTTT; CDR3 protein: CASSLDRVSPLHF
V gene: TRBV29-1; D gene: .; clone size: .; J gene: TRBJ1-2; CDR3 DNA: TGCAGCGTTGCAAAAAACCCGGGGGGAACCTTTAACTATGGCTACACCTTC; CDR3 protein: CSVAKNPGGTFNYGYTF
V gene: TRBV30; D gene: .; clone size: .; J gene: TRBJ2-4; CDR3 DNA: TGTGCCTGGAGTGTACAGGGCGGCAAAAACATTCAGTACTTC; CDR3 protein: CAWSVQGGKNIQYF
V gene: TRBV19; D gene: .; clone size: .; J gene: TRBJ2-3; CDR3 DNA: TGTGCCAGTAGTATAGGCCTGGATCCCACAGATACGCAGTATTTT; CDR3 protein: CASSIGLDPTDTQYF
V gene: TRBV29-1; D gene: .; clone size: .; J gene: TRBJ2-3; CDR3 DNA: TGCAGCGTTGTTAGCCCCCGCACAGATACGCAGTATTTT; CDR3 protein: CSVVSPRTDTQYF
V gene: TRBV9; D gene: .; clone size: few; J gene: TRBJ1-2; CDR3 DNA: TGTGCCAGCAGCGCCAGAGGTGGACTGTCGAACTATGGCTACACCTTC; CDR3 protein: CASSARGGLSNYGYTF
V gene: TRBV30; D gene: TRBD2; clone size: .; J gene: TRBJ2-3; CDR3 DNA: TGTGCCTGGAGTCAAAGATCACGGGGGGCAGATACGCAGTATTTT; CDR3 protein: CAWSQRSRGADTQYF
V gene: TRBV6-1; D gene: .; clone size: few; J gene: TRBJ2-3; CDR3 DNA: TGTGCCAGCAGTGAAGCGCTGGTGACAGATACGCAGTATTTT; CDR3 protein: CASSEALVTDTQYF
V gene: TRBV25-1; D gene: TRBD1; clone size: .; J gene: TRBJ2-5; CDR3 DNA: TGTGCCAGCAGTGAATTTGGGACAGGAAGTAAAGAGACCCAGTACTTC; CDR3 protein: CASSEFGTGSKETQYF
V gene: TRBV5-1; D gene: .; clone size: few; J gene: TRBJ1-5; CDR3 DNA: TGCGCCAGCAGCTTGACAGGGACAAATCAGCCCCAGCATTTT; CDR3 protein: CASSLTGTNQPQHF
V gene: TRBV28; D gene: .; clone size: many; J gene: TRBJ1-1; CDR3 DNA: TGTGCCAGCAGTTCTCTCGAACACGACTGGGCTTTCTTT; CDR3 protein: CASSSLEHDWAFF
V gene: TRBV30; D gene: TRBD2; clone size: .; J gene: TRBJ2-7; CDR3 DNA: TGTGCCTGGAGTTTAGGACTAGCCTACGAGCAGTACTTC; CDR3 protein: CAWSLGLAYEQYF
V gene: TRBV27; D gene: .; clone size: .; J gene: TRBJ1-1; CDR3 DNA: TGTGCCAGCAGCCTCAGGGGTACGGGAGACACTGAAGCTTTCTTT; CDR3 protein: CASSLRGTGDTEAFF
V gene: TRBV9; D gene: .; clone size: .; J gene: TRBJ1-2; CDR3 DNA: TGTGCCAGCAGCGTAGGAGGGGGCTATGGCTACACCTTC; CDR3 protein: CASSVGGGYGYTF
V gene: TRBV30; D gene: .; clone size: .; J gene: TRBJ2-5; CDR3 DNA: TGTGCCTGGAACAAGGCTCGAGAGACCCAGTACTTC; CDR3 protein: CAWNKARETQYF
V gene: TRBV28; D gene: .; clone size: few; J gene: TRBJ1-2; CDR3 DNA: TGTGCCAGCAGTTTACTGGGACCTCGATATGGCTACACCTTC; CDR3 protein: CASSLLGPRYGYTF
V gene: TRBV5-6; D gene: TRBD1; clone size: once; J gene: TRBJ1-1; CDR3 DNA: TGTGCCAGCAGCTTAATGACAGGGGAGGCCACTGAAGCTTTCTTT; CDR3 protein: CASSLMTGEATEAFF
V gene: TRBV27; D gene: TRBD1; clone size: .; J gene: TRBJ1-1; CDR3 DNA: TGTGCCAGCAGTCCCCGGACAGGGAACACTGAAGCTTTCTTT; CDR3 protein: CASSPRTGNTEAFF
V gene: TRBV7-9; D gene: TRBD1; clone size: few; J gene: TRBJ1-1; CDR3 DNA: TGTGCCAGCAGCCTGGGACAGCAGAACACTGAAGCTTTCTTT; CDR3 protein: CASSLGQQNTEAFF